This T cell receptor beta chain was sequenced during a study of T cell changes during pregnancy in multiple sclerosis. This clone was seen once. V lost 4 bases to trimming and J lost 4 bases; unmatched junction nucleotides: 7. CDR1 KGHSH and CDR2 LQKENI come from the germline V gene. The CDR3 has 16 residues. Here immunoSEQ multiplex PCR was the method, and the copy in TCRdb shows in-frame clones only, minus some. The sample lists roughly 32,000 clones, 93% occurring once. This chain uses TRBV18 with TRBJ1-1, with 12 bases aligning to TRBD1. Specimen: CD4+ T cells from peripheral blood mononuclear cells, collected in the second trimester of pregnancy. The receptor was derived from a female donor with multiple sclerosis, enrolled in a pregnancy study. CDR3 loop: CASSLGTGGSGTEAFF. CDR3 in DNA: TGTGCCAGCTCACTTGGGACAGGGGGCAGCGGCACTGAAGCTTTCTTT.